These 12 T cell receptor beta chains originate from one sample sequenced in a study. TCRdb itself ran the 5' RACE reads through MiXCR, one entry per CDR3 protein. The sample has 20,000 to 25,000 distinct CDR3 sequences; less than 40% are singletons. Sequenced material: tumor-infiltrating naive CD4+ T cells sorted from the breast tumor. Subset given: naive CD4+ T cells, CD4+CD45RA+CD25-. Every receptor here comes from a female donor with breast cancer.

This clonotype was counted ten times or more. The chain joins TRBV19 to TRBJ2-1; D is undetermined. This CDR3 is built from 15 residues. The germline V gene encodes CDR1 LNHDA and CDR2 SQIVND (reference sequence). V dropped 7 bases and J dropped 5 bases, with 18 bases sitting between them. The CDR3 spells CASTLLGSPNNEQFF. CDR3 in DNA: TGTGCCAGTACTTTGCTCGGTTCTCCCAACAATGAGCAGTTCTTC.

The sample holds a few counts of this clonotype. The V and J genes are TRBV4-1 and TRBJ1-5; D unresolved. Germline V gives CDR1 MGHRA, CDR2 YSYEKL. This CDR3 comprises 13 residues. V was trimmed by 5 bases and J by 3 bases, leaving 8 bases between them. The chain's CDR3 is CASSNSANQPQHF. CDR3 in DNA: TGCGCCAGCAGCAACAGCGCCAATCAGCCCCAGCATTTT.

This sequence joins TRBV7-2 and TRBJ2-7, with 8 bases that match TRBD2. The junction had 11 bases not matched to a gene; V was cut back by 4 bases and J by 6 bases. This CDR3 contains 15 residues. Germline CDR1 and CDR2: SGHTA and FQGNSA. The CDR3 reads CASSSTLAGGAEQYF. CDR3 bases: TGTGCCAGCAGCTCTACCCTGGCGGGAGGCGCCGAGCAGTACTTC.

This clonotype was detected many times. The V and J genes are TRBV6-2 or TRBV6-3 and TRBJ2-1; 9 bases match TRBD2. The CDR3 totals 15 residues. V lost 7 bases to trimming and J lost 0 bases; unmatched junction nucleotides: 4. Germline values: CDR1 MNHEY, CDR2 SVGEGT. CDR3: CASTPSGISYNEQFF. In DNA, the CDR3 is TGTGCCAGCACACCTAGCGGGATCTCCTACAATGAGCAGTTCTTC.

This clonotype was seen a handful of times. This chain links TRBV7-9 with TRBJ1-5; 9 bases align to TRBD1. J gave up 2 bases and V 5 bases, and 4 bases lay outside the gene matches. Germline-derived CDR1 and CDR2 are SEHNR and FQNEAQ (reference sequence). The CDR3 has 15 residues. The chain's CDR3 is CASSPDRGGNQPQHF. CDR3 DNA: TGTGCCAGCAGCCCCGACAGGGGGGGCAATCAGCCCCAGCATTTT.

This chain links TRBV12-3 or TRBV12-4 with TRBJ2-5; 8 nucleotides align to TRBD1. The CDR3 has 14 residues. Losses at the gene ends were 4 bases for V and 2 bases for J; bases not matched to a gene: 3. The CDR3 DNA follows: TGTGCCAGCAGTTCCCGGGACAGGCAAGAGACCCAGTACTTC. This gives the protein CASSSRDRQETQYF.

This clonotype was recorded only once. A much larger clone lies a single base off, so this may be a read error. The chain carries TRBV7-3 and TRBJ2-1, with D perhaps TRBD1 (5 bases). There are 13 residues in the CDR3. Germline CDR1 is SGHTA and CDR2 is FQGTGA. CDR3 nucleotides: TGTGCCAGCAGCTTTAGGACAAACAATGAGCTGTTCTTC. Translated, it gives CASSFRTNNELFF.

This clonotype showed up many times. This CDR3 reads CASRVGPGSYEQYF. The DNA of the CDR3 is TGCGCCAGCAGGGTCGGGCCGGGATCCTACGAGCAGTACTTC. The V gene is TRBV5-1, the J gene TRBJ2-7; TRBD2 might be the D (5 bases). This CDR3 is built from 14 residues. The ends were cut back, 5 bases at V and 1 base at J, with 13 bases in the middle. Germline assignment: CDR1 SGHRS and CDR2 YFSETQ.

This clonotype qualifies as medium-sized. The rearrangement links TRBV4-3 to TRBJ2-7; D is ambiguous. V dropped 0 bases and J dropped 3 bases, with 9 bases sitting between them. Germline V gives CDR1 LGHNA, CDR2 YSLEER. There are 14 residues in the CDR3. CDR3 residues: CASSQDLSGYEQYF. CDR3 in DNA: TGCGCCAGCAGCCAAGATCTTTCAGGCTACGAGCAGTACTTC.

This clonotype was seen repeatedly, ten times or more. The V call is TRBV10-3, the J call TRBJ2-7; D may be TRBD2 (5 bases). The length of the CDR3 is 14 residues. Germline V lookup: CDR1 ENHRY, CDR2 SYGVKD. Deletions cut 4 bases from V and 7 bases from J, with 17 bases between. The CDR3 DNA follows: TGTGCCATCAGTGGGGAGATATCCCTGAGAGAGCAGTACTTC. It specifies CAISGEISLREQYF.

The table lists this clonotype with a count of one. V gene TRBV12-3 or TRBV12-4 combines with J gene TRBJ2-7; D gene ambiguous. V was clipped by 3 bases and J by 8 bases, with 11 bases between them. This CDR3 comprises 12 residues. The CDR3 nucleotides are TGTGCCAGCAGTTTCCCGCCCGACCAGCAGTACTTC. This translates into CASSFPPDQQYF.

In this sample, this clonotype turned up a few times. The chain joins TRBV18 to TRBJ2-7, with D unclear. Germline V gene lookup returns CDR1 KGHSH and CDR2 LQKENI. V lost 2 bases and J lost 1, with 9 bases in between. This CDR3 spans 14 amino acids. The CDR3 DNA reads as TGTGCCAGCTCACCATCAGCCATTTCCTACGAGCAGTACTTC. Encoded protein: CASSPSAISYEQYF.